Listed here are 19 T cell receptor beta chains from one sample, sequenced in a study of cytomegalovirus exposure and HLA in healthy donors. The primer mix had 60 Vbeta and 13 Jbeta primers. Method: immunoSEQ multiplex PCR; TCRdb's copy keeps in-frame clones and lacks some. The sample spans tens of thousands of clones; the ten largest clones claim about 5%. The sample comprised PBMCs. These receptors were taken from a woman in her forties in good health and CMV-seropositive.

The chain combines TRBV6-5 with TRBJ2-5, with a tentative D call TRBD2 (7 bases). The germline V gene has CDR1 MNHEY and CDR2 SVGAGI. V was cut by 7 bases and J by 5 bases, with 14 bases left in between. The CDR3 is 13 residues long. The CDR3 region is CASTRGATETQYF. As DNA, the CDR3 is TGTGCCAGCACCCGGGGGGCCACGGAGACCCAGTACTTC.

The CDR3 loop is CASSLWDRGGGKLFF. The CDR3 DNA follows: TGTGCCAGCAGTTTATGGGACAGGGGGGGAGGAAAACTGTTTTTT. V gene TRBV28 combines with J gene TRBJ1-4; 10 bases match TRBD1. Looked up from germline, CDR1 is MDHEN and CDR2 is SYDVKM. V shed 0 bases and J 10 bases; nucleotides not matched to a gene: 5. This CDR3 contains 15 residues. Looking up the rest from reference TRBV28 and TRBJ1-4 gives the full variable domain: DVKVTQSSRYLVKRTGEKVFLECVQDMDHENMFWYRQDPGLGLRLIYFSYDVKMKEKGDIPEGYSVSREKKERFSLILESASTNQTSMYLCASSLWDRGGGKLFFGSGTQLSVL.

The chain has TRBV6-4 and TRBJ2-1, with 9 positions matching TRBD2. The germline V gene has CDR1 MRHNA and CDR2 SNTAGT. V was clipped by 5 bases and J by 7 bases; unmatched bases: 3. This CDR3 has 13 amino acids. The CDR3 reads CASSRTSVNEQFF. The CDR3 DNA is TGTGCCAGCAGTCGGACTAGCGTAAATGAGCAGTTCTTC.

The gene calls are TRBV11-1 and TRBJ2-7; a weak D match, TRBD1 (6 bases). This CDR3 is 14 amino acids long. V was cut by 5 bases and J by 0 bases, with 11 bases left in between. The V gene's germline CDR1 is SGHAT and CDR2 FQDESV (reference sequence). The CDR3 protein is CASSPGASSYEQYF. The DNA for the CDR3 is TGTGCCAGCAGCCCAGGGGCGAGCTCCTACGAGCAGTACTTC. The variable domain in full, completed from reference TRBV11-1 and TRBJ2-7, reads EAEVAQSPRYKITEKSQAVAFWCDPISGHATLYWYRQILGQGPELLVQFQDESVVDDSQLPKDRFSAERLKGVDSTLKIQPAELGDSAMYLCASSPGASSYEQYFGPGTRLTVT.

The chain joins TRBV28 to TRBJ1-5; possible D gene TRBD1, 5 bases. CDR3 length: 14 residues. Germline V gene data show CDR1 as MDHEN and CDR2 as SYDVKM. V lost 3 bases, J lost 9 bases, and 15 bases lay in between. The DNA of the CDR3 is TGTGCCAGCAGTTTGGGGACTCGCCAGCCGCCCCAGCATTTT. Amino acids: CASSLGTRQPPQHF. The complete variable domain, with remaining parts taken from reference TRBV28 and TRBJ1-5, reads DVKVTQSSRYLVKRTGEKVFLECVQDMDHENMFWYRQDPGLGLRLIYFSYDVKMKEKGDIPEGYSVSREKKERFSLILESASTNQTSMYLCASSLGTRQPPQHFGDGTRLSIL.

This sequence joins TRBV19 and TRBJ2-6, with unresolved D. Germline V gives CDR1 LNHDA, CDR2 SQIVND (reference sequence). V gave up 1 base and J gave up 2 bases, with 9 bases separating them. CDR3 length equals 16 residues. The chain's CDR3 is CASSIVRSPGANVLTF. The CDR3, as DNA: TGTGCCAGTAGTATAGTCAGGTCCCCTGGGGCCAACGTCCTGACTTTC. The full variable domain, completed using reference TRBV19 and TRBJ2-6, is DGGITQSPKYLFRKEGQNVTLSCEQNLNHDAMYWYRQDPGQGLRLIYYSQIVNDFQKGDIAEGYSVSREKKESFPLTVTSAQKNPTAFYLCASSIVRSPGANVLTFGAGSRLTVL.

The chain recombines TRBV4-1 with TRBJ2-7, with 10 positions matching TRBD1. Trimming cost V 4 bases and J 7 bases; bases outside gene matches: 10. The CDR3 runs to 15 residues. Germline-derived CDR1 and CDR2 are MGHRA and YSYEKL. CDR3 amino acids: CASSLSTGGAEEQYF. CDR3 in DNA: TGCGCCAGCAGCCTCTCGACAGGGGGCGCGGAAGAGCAGTACTTC.

CDR3 in amino acids: CASSRLAYAGELFF. As DNA, the CDR3 is TGTGCCAGCAGCCGACTCGCGTACGCCGGGGAGCTGTTTTTT. V is TRBV7-3 and J is TRBJ2-2, with D unresolved. CDR1 and CDR2 from the germline V gene are SGHTA and FQGTGA. The CDR3 spans 14 residues. Trimming stripped 5 bases from V and 6 bases from J, with 13 bases between.

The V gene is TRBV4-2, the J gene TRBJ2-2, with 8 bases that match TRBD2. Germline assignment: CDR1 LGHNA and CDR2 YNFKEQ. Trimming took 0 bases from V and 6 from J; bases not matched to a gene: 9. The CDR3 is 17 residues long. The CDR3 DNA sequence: TGTGCCAGCAGCCAAGATCTAAGGCGGGGGGCCTCCGGGGAGCTGTTTTTT. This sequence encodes CASSQDLRRGASGELFF.

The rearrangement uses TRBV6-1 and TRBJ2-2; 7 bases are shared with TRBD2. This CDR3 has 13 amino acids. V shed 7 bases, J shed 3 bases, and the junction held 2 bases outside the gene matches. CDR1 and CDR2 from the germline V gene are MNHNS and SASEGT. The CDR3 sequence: CASKGRDTGELFF. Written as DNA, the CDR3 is TGTGCCAGCAAGGGGAGGGACACCGGGGAGCTGTTTTTT.

The CDR3 region is CASSQLYIPKGARGYTF. The CDR3 coding sequence is TGCGCCAGCAGTCAATTGTACATACCGAAGGGGGCACGTGGCTACACCTTC. The V gene is TRBV23-1, the J gene TRBJ1-2; 7 bases map to TRBD1. TRBV23-1 falls under the ORF class, with uncertain function. The CDR3 extends over 17 amino acids. V gave up 1 base and J gave up 7 bases; unmatched junction bases: 15.

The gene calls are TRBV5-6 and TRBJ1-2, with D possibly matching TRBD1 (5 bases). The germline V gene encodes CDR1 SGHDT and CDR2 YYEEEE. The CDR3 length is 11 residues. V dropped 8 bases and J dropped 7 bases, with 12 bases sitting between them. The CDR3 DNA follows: TGTGCCAGGGGGCAGGGATTTGGCTACACCTTC. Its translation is CARGQGFGYTF. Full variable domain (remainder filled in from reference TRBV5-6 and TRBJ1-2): DAGVTQSPTHLIKTRGQQVTLRCSPKSGHDTVSWYQQALGQGPQFIFQYYEEEERQRGNFPDRFSGHQFPNYSSELNVNALLLGDSALYLCARGQGFGYTFGSGTRLTVV.

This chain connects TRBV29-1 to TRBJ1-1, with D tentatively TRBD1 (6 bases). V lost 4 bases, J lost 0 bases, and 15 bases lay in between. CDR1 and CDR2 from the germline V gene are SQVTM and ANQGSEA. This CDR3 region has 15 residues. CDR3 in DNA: TGCAGCGTTGTGCCCTCAGACAGGATGAACACTGAAGCTTTCTTT. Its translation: CSVVPSDRMNTEAFF.

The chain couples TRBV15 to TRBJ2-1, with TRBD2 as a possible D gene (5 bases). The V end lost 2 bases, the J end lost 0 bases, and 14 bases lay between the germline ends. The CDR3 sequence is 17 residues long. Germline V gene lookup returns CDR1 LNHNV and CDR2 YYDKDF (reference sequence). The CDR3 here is CATSRSYSESSYNEQFF. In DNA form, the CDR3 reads TGTGCCACCAGCAGATCGTATAGCGAGAGCTCCTACAATGAGCAGTTCTTC.

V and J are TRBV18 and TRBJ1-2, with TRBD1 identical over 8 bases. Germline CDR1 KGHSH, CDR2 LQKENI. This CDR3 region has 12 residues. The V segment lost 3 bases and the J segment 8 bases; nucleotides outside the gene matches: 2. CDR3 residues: CASSPTGEGYTF. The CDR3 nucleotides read TGTGCCAGCTCACCGACAGGGGAGGGCTACACCTTC.

The CDR3 here is CASSREGGIADTQYF. CDR3 coding DNA: TGTGCCAGCAGTCGGGAGGGGGGGATCGCAGATACGCAGTATTTT. This sequence joins TRBV7-9 and TRBJ2-3, with TRBD2 matching over 8 bases. CDR1 is SEHNR, CDR2 FQNEAQ, per germline (reference sequence). Trimming cost V 6 bases and J 4 bases; bases outside gene matches: 9. The CDR3 has 15 residues.

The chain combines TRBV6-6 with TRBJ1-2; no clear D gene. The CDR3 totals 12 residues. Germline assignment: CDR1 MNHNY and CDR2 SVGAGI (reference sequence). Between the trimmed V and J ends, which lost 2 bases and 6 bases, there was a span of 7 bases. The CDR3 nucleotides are TGTGCCAGCAGTTACAGGGAGGATGGCTACACCTTC. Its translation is CASSYREDGYTF.

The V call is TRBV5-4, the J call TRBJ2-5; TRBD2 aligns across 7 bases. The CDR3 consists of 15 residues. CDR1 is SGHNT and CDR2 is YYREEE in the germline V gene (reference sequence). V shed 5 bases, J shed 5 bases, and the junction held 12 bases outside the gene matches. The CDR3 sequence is CASRLNTAGEETQYF. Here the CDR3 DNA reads TGTGCCAGCAGATTAAACACTGCGGGGGAGGAGACCCAGTACTTC.

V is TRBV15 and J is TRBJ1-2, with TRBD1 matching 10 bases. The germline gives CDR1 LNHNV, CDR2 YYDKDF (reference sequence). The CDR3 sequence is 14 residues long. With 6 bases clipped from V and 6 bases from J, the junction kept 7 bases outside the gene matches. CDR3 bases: TGTGCCACCAGGAGCACGGGACAGGGGCATGGCTACACCTTC. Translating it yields CATRSTGQGHGYTF.